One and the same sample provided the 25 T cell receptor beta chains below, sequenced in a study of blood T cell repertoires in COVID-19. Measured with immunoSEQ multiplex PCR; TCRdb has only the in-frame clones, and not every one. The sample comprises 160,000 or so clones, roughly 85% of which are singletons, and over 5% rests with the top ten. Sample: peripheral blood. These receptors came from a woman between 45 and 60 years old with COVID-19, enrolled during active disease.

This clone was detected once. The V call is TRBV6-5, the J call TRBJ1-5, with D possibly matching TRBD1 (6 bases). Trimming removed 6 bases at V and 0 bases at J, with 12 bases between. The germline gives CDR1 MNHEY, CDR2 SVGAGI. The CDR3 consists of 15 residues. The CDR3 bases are TGTGCCAGCAGACTACAGGGTCATAGCAATCAGCCCCAGCATTTT. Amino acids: CASRLQGHSNQPQHF.

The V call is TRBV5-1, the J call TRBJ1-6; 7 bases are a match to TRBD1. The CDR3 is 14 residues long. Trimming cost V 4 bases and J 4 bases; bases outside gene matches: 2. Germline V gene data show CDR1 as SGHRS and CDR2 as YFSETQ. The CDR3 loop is CASSPDRYNSPLHF. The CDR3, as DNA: TGCGCCAGCAGCCCGGACAGGTATAATTCACCCCTCCACTTT.

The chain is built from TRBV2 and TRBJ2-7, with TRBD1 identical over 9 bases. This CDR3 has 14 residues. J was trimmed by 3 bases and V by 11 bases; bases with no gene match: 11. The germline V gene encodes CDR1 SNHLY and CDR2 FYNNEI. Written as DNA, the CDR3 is TGTGCCTCATCACGGGGACAGGGAGTCTACGAGCAGTACTTC. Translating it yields CASSRGQGVYEQYF.

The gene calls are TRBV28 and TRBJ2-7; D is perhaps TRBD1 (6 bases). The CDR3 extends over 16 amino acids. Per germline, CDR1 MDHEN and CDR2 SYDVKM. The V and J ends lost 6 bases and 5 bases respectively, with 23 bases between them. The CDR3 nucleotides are TGTGCCAGCAGCTCCTCGGGCGGTCAGGGGCGAAACGAGCAGTACTTC. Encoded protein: CASSSSGGQGRNEQYF.

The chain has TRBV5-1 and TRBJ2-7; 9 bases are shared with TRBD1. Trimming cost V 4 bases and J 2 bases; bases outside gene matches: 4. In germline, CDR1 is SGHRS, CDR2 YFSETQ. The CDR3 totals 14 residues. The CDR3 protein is CASSLQGAPYEQYF. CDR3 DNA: TGCGCCAGCAGCCTACAGGGGGCCCCCTACGAGCAGTACTTC.

CDR3 coding DNA: TGTGCCAGCAGTTACGTACGGCTAGCGGGGGGGGACGAGCAGTACTTC. Its protein is CASSYVRLAGGDEQYF. This chain connects TRBV6-7 to TRBJ2-7; 12 bases match TRBD2. TRBV6-7 is identified as an open reading frame with a role that is uncertain. Trimming took 2 bases from V and 5 from J; bases not matched to a gene: 7. The CDR3 length is 16 residues.

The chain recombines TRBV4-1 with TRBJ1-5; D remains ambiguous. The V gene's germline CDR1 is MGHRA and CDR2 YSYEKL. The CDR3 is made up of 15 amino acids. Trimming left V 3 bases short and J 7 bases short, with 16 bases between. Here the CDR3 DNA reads TGCGCCAGCAGCCAGGATCCAGGTCCCAACCAGCCCCAGCATTTT. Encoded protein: CASSQDPGPNQPQHF.

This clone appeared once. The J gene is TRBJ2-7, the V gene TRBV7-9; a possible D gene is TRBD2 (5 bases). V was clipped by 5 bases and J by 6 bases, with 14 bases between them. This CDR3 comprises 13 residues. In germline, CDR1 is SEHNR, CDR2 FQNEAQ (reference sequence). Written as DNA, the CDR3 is TGTGCCAGCAGCCCGGATAGAGGGCGCGAGCAGTACTTC. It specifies CASSPDRGREQYF.

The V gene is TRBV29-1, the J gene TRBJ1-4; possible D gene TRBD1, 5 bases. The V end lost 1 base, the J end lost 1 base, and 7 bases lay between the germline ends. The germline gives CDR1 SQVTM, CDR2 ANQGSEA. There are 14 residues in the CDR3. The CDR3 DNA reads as TGCAGCGTTGAAGGAAGGGGAACTAATGAAAAACTGTTTTTT. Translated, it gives CSVEGRGTNEKLFF.

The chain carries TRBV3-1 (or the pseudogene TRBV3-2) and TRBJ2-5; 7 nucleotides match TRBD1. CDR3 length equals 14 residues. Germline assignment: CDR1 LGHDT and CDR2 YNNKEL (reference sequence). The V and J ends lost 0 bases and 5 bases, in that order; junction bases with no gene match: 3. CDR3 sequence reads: CASSQEGGSETQYF. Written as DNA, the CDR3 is TGTGCCAGCAGCCAAGAAGGGGGCTCGGAGACCCAGTACTTC.

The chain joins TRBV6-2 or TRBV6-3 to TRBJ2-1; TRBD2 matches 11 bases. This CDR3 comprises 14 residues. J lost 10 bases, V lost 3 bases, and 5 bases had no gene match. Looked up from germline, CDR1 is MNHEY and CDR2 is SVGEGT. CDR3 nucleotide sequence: TGTGCCAGCAGTTATAGCGGGGGGGCTCTGGAGCAGTTCTTC. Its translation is CASSYSGGALEQFF.

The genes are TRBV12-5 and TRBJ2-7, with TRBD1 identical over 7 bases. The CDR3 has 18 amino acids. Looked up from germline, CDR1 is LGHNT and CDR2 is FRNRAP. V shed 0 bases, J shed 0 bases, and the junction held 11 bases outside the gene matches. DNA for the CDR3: TGTGCTAGTGGTTTGGTACTAGAAAGGACAGGTGCCTCCTACGAGCAGTACTTC. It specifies CASGLVLERTGASYEQYF.

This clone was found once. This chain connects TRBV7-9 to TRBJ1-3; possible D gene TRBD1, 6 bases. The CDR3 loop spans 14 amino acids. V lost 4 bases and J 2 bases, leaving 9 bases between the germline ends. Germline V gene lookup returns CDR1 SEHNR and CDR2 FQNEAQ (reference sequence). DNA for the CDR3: TGTGCCAGCAGCTCTACAGGGCCTGGAAACACCATATATTTT. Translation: CASSSTGPGNTIYF.

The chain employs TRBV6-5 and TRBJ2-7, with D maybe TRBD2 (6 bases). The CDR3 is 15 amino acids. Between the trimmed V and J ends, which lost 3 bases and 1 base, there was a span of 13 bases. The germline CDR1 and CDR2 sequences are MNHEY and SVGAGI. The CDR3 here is CASSYGREESYEQYF. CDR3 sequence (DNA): TGTGCCAGCAGTTATGGCAGGGAGGAATCCTACGAGCAGTACTTC.

CDR3 region: CAISLEDAQLGGEQFF. For the CDR3, the DNA is TGTGCCATCTCCCTAGAGGACGCCCAACTGGGGGGTGAGCAGTTCTTC. V is TRBV10-3 and J is TRBJ2-1; possibly TRBD2 for D (6 bases). The V gene's germline CDR1 is ENHRY and CDR2 SYGVKD. Trimming left V 8 bases short and J 9 bases short, with 26 bases between. This CDR3 is built from 16 residues.

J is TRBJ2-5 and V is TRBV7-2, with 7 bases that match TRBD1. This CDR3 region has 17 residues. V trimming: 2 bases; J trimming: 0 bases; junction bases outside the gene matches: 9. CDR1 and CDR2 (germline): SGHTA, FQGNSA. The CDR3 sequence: CASSLYTGTDYQETQYF. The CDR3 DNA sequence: TGTGCCAGCAGCTTATACACCGGGACAGATTACCAAGAGACCCAGTACTTC.

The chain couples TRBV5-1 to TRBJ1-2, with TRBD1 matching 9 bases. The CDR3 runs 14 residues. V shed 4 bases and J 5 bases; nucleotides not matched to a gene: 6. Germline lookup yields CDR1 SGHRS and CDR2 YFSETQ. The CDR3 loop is CASSLGGQGYGYTF. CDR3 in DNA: TGCGCCAGCAGCCTAGGCGGACAGGGGTATGGCTACACCTTC.

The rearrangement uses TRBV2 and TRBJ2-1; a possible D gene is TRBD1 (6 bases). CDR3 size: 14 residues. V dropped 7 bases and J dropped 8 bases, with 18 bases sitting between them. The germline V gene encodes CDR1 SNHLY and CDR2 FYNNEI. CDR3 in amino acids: CASNFIGQNDEQFF. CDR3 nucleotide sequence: TGTGCCAGCAACTTTATAGGACAGAACGATGAGCAGTTCTTC.

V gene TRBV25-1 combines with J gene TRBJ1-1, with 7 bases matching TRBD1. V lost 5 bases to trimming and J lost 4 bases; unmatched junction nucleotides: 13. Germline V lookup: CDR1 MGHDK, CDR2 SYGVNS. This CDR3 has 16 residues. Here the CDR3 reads CASSRSLRGSGTEAFF. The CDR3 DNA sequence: TGTGCCAGCAGTCGATCCCTCAGGGGGAGTGGCACTGAAGCTTTCTTT.

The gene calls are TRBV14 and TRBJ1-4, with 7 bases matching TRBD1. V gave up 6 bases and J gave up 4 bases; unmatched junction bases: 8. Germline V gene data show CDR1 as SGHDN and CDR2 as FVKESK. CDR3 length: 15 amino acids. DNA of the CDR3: TGTGCCAGCAGATCCACAGGGGCGAGTAATGAAAAACTGTTTTTT. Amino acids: CASRSTGASNEKLFF.

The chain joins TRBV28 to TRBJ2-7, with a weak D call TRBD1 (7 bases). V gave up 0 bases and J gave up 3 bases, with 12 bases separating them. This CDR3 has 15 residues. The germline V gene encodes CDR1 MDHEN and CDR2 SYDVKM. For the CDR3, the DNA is TGTGCCAGCAGTTTATGGTCAGGGGGAGGCTACGAGCAGTACTTC. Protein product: CASSLWSGGGYEQYF.

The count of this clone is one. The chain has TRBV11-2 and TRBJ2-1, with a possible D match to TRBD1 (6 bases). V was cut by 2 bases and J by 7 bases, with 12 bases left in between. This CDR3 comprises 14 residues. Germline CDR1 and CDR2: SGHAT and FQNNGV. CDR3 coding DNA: TGTGCCAGCAGCTTATACGGCCAGGGGAATGAGCAGTTCTTC. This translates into CASSLYGQGNEQFF.

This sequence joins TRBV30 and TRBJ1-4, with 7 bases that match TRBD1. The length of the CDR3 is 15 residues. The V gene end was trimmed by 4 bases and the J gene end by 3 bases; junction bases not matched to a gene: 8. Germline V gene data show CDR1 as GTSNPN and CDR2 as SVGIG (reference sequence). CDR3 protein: CAWTLEGAPNEKLFF. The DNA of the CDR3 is TGTGCCTGGACCCTGGAGGGGGCGCCTAATGAAAAACTGTTTTTT.

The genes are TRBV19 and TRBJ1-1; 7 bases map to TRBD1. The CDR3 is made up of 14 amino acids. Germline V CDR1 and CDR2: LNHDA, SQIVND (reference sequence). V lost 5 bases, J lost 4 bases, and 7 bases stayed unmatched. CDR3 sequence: CASSSLTGPTEAFF. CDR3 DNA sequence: TGTGCCAGTAGTTCTTTGACAGGGCCCACTGAAGCTTTCTTT.

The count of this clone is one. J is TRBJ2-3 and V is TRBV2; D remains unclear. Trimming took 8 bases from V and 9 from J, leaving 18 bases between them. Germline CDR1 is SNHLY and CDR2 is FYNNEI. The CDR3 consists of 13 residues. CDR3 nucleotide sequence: TGTGCCAGCGACCTTCAGTTGGGCCGAACGCAGTATTTT. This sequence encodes CASDLQLGRTQYF. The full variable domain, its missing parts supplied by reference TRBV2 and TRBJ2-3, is EPEVTQTPSHQVTQMGQEVILRCVPISNHLYFYWYRQILGQKVEFLVSFYNNEISEKSEIFDDQFSVERPDGSNFTLKIRSTKLEDSAMYFCASDLQLGRTQYFGPGTRLTVL.